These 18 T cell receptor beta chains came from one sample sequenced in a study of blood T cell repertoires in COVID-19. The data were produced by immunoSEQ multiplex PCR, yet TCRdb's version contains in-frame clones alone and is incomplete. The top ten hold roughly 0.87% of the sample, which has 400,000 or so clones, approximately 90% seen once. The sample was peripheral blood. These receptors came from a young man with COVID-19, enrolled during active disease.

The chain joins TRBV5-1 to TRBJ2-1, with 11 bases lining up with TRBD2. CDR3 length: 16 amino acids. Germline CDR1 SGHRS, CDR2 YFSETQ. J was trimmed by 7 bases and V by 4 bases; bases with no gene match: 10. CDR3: CASSRSSSGRANEQFF. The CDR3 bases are TGCGCCAGCAGCCGATCAAGTAGCGGGAGGGCAAATGAGCAGTTCTTC.

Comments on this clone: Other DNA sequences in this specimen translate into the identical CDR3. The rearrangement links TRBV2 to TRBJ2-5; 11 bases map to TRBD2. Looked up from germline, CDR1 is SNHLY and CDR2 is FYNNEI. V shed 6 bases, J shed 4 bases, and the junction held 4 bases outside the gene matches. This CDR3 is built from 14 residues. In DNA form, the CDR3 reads TGTGCCAGCAGGCCGGGACTAGCGGTAGAGACCCAGTACTTC. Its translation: CASRPGLAVETQYF.

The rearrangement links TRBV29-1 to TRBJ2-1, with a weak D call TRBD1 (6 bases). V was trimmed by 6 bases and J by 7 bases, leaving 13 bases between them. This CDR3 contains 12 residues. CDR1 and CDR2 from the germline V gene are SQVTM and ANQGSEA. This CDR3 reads CSVTGTLNEQFF. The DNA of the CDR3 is TGCAGCGTCACCGGGACATTGAATGAGCAGTTCTTC.

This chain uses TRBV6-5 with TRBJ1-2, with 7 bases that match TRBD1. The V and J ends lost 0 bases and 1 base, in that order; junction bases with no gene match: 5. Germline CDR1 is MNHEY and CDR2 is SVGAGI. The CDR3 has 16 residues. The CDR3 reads CASSYSIGGDNYGYTF. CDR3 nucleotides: TGTGCCAGCAGTTACTCGATAGGGGGCGATAACTATGGCTACACCTTC.

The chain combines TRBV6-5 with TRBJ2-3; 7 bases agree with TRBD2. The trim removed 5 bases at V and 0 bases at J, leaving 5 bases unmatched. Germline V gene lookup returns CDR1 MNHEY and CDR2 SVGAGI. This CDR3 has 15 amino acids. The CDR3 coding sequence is TGTGCCAGCAGTAAGGATAGCGGGAGCACAGATACGCAGTATTTT. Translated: CASSKDSGSTDTQYF.

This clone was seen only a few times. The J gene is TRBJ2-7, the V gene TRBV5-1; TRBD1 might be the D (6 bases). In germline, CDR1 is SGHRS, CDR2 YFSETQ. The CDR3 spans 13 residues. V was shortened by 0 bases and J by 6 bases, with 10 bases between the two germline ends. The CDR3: CASSLGGLPEQYF. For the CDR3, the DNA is TGCGCCAGCAGCTTGGGGGGGCTCCCCGAGCAGTACTTC.

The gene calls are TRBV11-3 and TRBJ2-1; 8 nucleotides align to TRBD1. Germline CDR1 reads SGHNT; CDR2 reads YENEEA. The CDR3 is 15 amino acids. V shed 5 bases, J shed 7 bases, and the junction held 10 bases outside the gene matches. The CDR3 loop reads CASSGGTGPGNEQFF. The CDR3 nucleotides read TGTGCCAGCAGCGGTGGGACAGGCCCGGGGAATGAGCAGTTCTTC.

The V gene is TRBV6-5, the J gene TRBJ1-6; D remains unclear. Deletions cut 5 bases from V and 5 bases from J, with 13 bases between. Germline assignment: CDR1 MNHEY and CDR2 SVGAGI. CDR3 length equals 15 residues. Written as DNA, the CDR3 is TGTGCCAGCAGTCAAAATATGAGAAATAATTCACCCCTCCACTTT. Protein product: CASSQNMRNNSPLHF.

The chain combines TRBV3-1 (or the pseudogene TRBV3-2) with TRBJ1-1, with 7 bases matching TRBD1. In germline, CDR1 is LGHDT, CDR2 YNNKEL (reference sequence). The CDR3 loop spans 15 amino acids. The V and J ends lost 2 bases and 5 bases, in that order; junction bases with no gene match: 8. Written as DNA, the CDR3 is TGTGCCAGCAGCCAAAGCTACAGGGGAAGTACTGAAGCTTTCTTT. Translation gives CASSQSYRGSTEAFF.

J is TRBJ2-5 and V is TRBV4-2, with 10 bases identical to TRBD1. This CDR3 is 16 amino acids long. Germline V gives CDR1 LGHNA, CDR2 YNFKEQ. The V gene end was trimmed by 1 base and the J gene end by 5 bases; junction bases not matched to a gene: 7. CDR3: CASSQALTGGEETQYF. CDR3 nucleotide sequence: TGTGCCAGCAGCCAAGCCTTGACAGGGGGCGAGGAGACCCAGTACTTC.

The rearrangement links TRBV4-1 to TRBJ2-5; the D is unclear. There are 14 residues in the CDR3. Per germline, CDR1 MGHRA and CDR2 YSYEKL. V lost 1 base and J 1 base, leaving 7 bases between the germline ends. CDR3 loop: CASSQGLSQETQYF. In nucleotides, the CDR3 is TGCGCCAGCAGCCAAGGGCTCTCCCAAGAGACCCAGTACTTC.

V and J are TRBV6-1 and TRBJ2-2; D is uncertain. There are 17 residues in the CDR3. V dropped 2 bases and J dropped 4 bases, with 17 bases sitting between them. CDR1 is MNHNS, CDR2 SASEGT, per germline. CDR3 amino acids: CASSETHTTFITGELFF. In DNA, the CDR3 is TGTGCCAGCAGTGAAACCCATACTACCTTCATCACCGGGGAGCTGTTTTTT.

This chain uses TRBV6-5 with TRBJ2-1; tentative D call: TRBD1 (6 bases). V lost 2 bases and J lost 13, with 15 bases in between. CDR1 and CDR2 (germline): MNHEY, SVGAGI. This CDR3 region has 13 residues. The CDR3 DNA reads TGTGCCAGCAGTTACCCCCCCGGGGACACACAGTTCTTC. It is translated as CASSYPPGDTQFF.

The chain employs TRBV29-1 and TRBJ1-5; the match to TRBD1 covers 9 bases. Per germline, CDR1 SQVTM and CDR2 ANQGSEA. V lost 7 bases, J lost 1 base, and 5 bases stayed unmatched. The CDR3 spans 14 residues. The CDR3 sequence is CSARQGGSNQPQHF. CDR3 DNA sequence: TGCAGCGCGAGACAGGGGGGCAGCAATCAGCCCCAGCATTTT.

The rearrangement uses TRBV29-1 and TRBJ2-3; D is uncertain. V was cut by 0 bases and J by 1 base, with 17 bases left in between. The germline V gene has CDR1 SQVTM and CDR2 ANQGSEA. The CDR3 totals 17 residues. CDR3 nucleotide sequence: TGCAGCGTTGAAGATCAGTCCCAGGCCTTCGGCACAGATACGCAGTATTTT. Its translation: CSVEDQSQAFGTDTQYF.

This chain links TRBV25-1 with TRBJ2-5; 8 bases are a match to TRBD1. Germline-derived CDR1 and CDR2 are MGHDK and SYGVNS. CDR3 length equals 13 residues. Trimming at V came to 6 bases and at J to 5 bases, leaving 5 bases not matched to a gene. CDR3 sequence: CASREQGVETQYF. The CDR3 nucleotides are TGTGCCAGCAGGGAACAGGGGGTTGAGACCCAGTACTTC.

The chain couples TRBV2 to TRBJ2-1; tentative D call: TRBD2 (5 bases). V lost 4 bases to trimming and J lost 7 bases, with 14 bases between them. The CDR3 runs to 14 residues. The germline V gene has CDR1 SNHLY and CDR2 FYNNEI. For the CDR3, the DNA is TGTGCCAGCAGTGGAGAGGGTAGCGCGAATGAGCAGTTCTTC. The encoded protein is CASSGEGSANEQFF.

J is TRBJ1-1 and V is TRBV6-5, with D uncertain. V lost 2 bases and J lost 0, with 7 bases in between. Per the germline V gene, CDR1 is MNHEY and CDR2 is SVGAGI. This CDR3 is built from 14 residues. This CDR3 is CASSYAAMNTEAFF. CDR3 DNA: TGTGCCAGCAGTTACGCGGCTATGAACACTGAAGCTTTCTTT.